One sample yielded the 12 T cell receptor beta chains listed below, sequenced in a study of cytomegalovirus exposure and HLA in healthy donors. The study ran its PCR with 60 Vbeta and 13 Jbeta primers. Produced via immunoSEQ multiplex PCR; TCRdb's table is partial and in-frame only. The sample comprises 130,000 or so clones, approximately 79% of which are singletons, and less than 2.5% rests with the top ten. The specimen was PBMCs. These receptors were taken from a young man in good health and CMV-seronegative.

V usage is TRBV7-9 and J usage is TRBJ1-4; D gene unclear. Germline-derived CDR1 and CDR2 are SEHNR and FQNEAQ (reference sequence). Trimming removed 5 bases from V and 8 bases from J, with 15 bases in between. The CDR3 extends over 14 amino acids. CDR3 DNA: TGTGCCAGCAGCGCGGCCGGGTCAGAGGAAAAACTGTTTTTT. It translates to CASSAAGSEEKLFF.

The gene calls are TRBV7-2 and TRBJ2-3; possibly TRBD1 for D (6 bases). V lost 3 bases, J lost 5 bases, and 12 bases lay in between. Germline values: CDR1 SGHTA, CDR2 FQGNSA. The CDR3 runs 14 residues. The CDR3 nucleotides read TGTGCCAGCAGCTTCAGCCAGGGGCTAGATACGCAGTATTTT. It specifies CASSFSQGLDTQYF.

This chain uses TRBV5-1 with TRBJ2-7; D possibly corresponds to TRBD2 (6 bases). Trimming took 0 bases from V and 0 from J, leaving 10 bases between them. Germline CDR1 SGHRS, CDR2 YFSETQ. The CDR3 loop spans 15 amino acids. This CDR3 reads CASSLGAGSSYEQYF. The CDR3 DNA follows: TGCGCCAGCAGCTTGGGCGCGGGGAGCTCCTACGAGCAGTACTTC.

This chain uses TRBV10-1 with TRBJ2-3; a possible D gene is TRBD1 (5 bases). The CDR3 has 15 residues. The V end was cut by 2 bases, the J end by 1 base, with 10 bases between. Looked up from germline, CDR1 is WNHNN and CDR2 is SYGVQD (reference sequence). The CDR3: CASSEQGRGTDTQYF. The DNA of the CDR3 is TGCGCCAGCAGTGAGCAGGGCAGGGGCACAGATACGCAGTATTTT.

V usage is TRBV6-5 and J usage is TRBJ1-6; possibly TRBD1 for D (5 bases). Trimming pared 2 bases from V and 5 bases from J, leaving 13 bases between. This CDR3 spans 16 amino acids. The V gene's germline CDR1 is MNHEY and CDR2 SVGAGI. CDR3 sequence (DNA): TGTGCCAGCAGTTACGGCAGCAGGGCCAATAATTCACCCCTCCACTTT. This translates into CASSYGSRANNSPLHF.

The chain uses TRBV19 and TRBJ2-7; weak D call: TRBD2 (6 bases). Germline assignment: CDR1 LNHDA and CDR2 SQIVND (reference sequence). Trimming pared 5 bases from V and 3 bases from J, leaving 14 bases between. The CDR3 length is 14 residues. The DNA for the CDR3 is TGTGCCAGTAGTCCCCCAGGCGGGAACTACGAGCAGTACTTC. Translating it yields CASSPPGGNYEQYF.

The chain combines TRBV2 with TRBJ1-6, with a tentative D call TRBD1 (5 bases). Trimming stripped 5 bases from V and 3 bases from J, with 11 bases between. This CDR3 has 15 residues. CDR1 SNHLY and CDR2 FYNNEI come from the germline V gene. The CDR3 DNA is TGTGCCAGCAGTAGCCAGGGCAGCTATAATTCACCCCTCCACTTT. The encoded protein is CASSSQGSYNSPLHF.

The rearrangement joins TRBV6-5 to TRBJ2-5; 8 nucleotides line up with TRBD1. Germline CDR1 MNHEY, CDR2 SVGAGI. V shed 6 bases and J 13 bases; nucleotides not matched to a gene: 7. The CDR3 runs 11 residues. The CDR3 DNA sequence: TGTGCCAGCAGCCCCGGACAGGGTCTGTACTTC. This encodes CASSPGQGLYF.

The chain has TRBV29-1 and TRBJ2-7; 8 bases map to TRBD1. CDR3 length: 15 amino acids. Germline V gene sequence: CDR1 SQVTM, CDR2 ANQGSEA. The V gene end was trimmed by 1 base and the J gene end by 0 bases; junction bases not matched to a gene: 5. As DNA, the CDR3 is TGCAGCGTTGAAGTGGCGGACAGGGTCTCCTACGAGCAGTACTTC. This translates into CSVEVADRVSYEQYF.

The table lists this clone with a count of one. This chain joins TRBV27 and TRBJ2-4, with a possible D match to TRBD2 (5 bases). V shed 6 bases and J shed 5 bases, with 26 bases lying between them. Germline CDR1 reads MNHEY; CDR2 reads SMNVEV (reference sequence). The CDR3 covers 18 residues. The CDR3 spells CASSPRFRRTQAQNIQYF. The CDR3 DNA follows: TGTGCCAGCAGCCCACGTTTTAGGAGGACCCAGGCCCAAAACATTCAGTACTTC.

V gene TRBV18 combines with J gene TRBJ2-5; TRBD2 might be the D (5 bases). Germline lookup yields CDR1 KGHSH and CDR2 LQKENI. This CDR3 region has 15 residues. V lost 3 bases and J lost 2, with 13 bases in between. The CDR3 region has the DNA TGTGCCAGCTCACCCAAGATAGGGAGACAAGAGACCCAGTACTTC. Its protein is CASSPKIGRQETQYF.

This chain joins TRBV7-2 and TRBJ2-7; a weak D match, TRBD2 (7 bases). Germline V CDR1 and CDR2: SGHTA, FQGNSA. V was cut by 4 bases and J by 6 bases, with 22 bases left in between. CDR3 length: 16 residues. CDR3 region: CASSSRAGQRPGEQYF. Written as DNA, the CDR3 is TGTGCCAGCAGCTCTCGAGCGGGACAACGTCCGGGCGAGCAGTACTTC. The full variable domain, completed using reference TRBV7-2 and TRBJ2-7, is GAGVSQSPSNKVTEKGKDVELRCDPISGHTALYWYRQSLGQGLEFLIYFQGNSAPDKSGLPSDRFSAERTGGSVSTLTIQRTQQEDSAVYLCASSSRAGQRPGEQYFGPGTRLTVT.